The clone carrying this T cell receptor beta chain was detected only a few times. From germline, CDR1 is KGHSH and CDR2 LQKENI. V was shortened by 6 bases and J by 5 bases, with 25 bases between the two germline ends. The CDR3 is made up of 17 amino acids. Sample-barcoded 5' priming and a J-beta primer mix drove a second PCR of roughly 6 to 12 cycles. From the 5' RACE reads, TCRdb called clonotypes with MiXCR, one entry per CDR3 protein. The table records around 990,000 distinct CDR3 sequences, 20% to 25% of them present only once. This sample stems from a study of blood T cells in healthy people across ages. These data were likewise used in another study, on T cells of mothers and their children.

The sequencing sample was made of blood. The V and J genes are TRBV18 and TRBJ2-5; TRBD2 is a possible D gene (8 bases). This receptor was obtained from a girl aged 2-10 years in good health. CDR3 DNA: TGTGCCAGCTCCCCCGGGACAGCCGGGACTAGGGCGGAGACCCAGTACTTC. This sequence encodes CASSPGTAGTRAETQYF.